Listed below are T cell receptor beta chains from one sample, sequenced in a study of a mutant IDH1 vaccine in newly diagnosed glioma. TCRdb's copy holds only in-frame clones and misses some; the assay was immunoSEQ multiplex PCR. Of approximately 50,000 clones listed, 83% are singletons. No cognate antigen is known for these TCRs. This material consisted of PBMCs, taken from a glioma patient whose treatment included an IDH1 peptide vaccine. The receptor set was obtained from a woman between 45 and 60 years old with glioma. The CDR3 runs from the conserved cysteine through the conserved F or W. The D gene is left open where the match is weak. Clone sizes are given selectively: once, few, many, or a class where the clone is expanded.

CDR3 protein: CASSLSLGSTGELFF
CDR3 DNA: TGTGCTAGCAGCTTGTCGTTGGGGAGTACCGGGGAGCTGTTTTTT
D gene: .
V gene: TRBV7-7
clone size: .
J gene: TRBJ2-2

CDR3 protein: CASSVSARGEKLFF
CDR3 DNA: TGTGCCAGCAGCGTATCGGCACGGGGTGAAAAACTGTTTTTT
D gene: .
V gene: TRBV9
clone size: .
J gene: TRBJ1-4

CDR3 protein: CAWSVLGGERQPQHF
CDR3 DNA: TGTGCCTGGAGTGTATTGGGCGGGGAACGACAGCCCCAGCATTTT
D gene: .
V gene: TRBV30
clone size: .
J gene: TRBJ1-5

CDR3 protein: CASSVETGIGNTIYF
CDR3 DNA: TGTGCCAGCAGCGTTGAGACAGGGATTGGAAACACCATATATTTT
D gene: TRBD1
V gene: TRBV6-5
clone size: .
J gene: TRBJ1-3

CDR3 protein: CASSLNQQGNTEAFF
CDR3 DNA: TGCGCCAGCAGCCTGAACCAACAGGGCAACACTGAAGCTTTCTTT
D gene: .
V gene: TRBV4-1
clone size: .
J gene: TRBJ1-1

CDR3 protein: CSVDGGSVTEAFF
CDR3 DNA: TGCAGCGTGGACGGAGGGAGCGTCACTGAAGCTTTCTTT
D gene: .
V gene: TRBV29-1
clone size: .
J gene: TRBJ1-1

CDR3 protein: CASSSWGAVSYEQYF
CDR3 DNA: TGTGCCAGCAGCTCCTGGGGGGCGGTCTCGTACGAGCAGTACTTC
D gene: .
V gene: TRBV7-2
clone size: once
J gene: TRBJ2-7

CDR3 protein: CASSINEGSVSYEQYF
CDR3 DNA: TGTGCCAGTAGCATCAACGAGGGGTCCGTCTCCTACGAGCAGTACTTC
D gene: .
V gene: TRBV19
clone size: .
J gene: TRBJ2-7

CDR3 protein: CASSLDGAGQFNTGELFF
CDR3 DNA: TGTGCCAGCAGCTTAGACGGAGCGGGACAATTTAACACCGGGGAGCTGTTTTTT
D gene: .
V gene: TRBV11-2
clone size: few
J gene: TRBJ2-2

CDR3 protein: CASSHDWTGGTEAFF
CDR3 DNA: TGCGCCAGCAGCCACGACTGGACAGGGGGTACTGAAGCTTTCTTT
D gene: TRBD1
V gene: TRBV5-1
clone size: .
J gene: TRBJ1-1

CDR3 protein: CASSLGGSDRNTEAFF
CDR3 DNA: TGCGCCAGCAGCTTGGGTGGGTCCGACAGAAACACTGAAGCTTTCTTT
D gene: .
V gene: TRBV5-1
clone size: .
J gene: TRBJ1-1

CDR3 protein: CASSPQADTQYF
CDR3 DNA: TGTGCCAGCAGCCCCCAGGCAGATACGCAGTATTTT
D gene: .
V gene: TRBV9
clone size: .
J gene: TRBJ2-3

CDR3 protein: CASSSNNEQFF
CDR3 DNA: TGTGCCAGCAGCTCAAACAATGAGCAGTTCTTC
D gene: .
V gene: TRBV9
clone size: .
J gene: TRBJ2-1

CDR3 protein: CATVAVVGRTQYF
CDR3 DNA: TGCGCCACCGTAGCGGTCGTGGGGAGGACCCAGTACTTC
D gene: .
V gene: TRBV10-1
clone size: .
J gene: TRBJ2-5